The next 14 T cell receptor beta chains were all read from a single sample in a study of blood T cell repertoires in COVID-19. Data came from immunoSEQ multiplex PCR; TCRdb stores just in-frame clones and leaves some out. Of about 190,000 clones in the sample, approximately 82% were seen once. Sequenced material: PBMCs or T cells enriched from blood (not recorded which). The receptors originated from a woman between 50 and 59 years old who had recovered from COVID-19.

The J gene is TRBJ2-4, the V gene TRBV3-1 (or the pseudogene TRBV3-2); perhaps TRBD2 as D (5 bases). This CDR3 is 13 amino acids long. The V end lost 3 bases, the J end lost 6 bases, and 9 bases lay between the germline ends. The germline V gene encodes CDR1 LGHDT and CDR2 YNNKEL (reference sequence). For the CDR3, the DNA is TGTGCCAGCAGCCAGGGAGTTCTAAACATTCAGTACTTC. Translating it yields CASSQGVLNIQYF.

The genes are TRBV9 and TRBJ1-6; the match to TRBD1 covers 7 bases. Trimming removed 3 bases from V and 5 bases from J; junction bases left unmatched: 5. Germline loops: CDR1 SGDLS, CDR2 YYNGEE. This CDR3 is 15 amino acids long. DNA for the CDR3: TGTGCCAGCAGCGGATCCGGGACAGATAATTCACCCCTCCACTTT. This codes for CASSGSGTDNSPLHF.

This clone was detected once. The chain has TRBV7-8 and TRBJ2-7; no reliable D call. This CDR3 contains 15 residues. Trimming left V 0 bases short and J 0 bases short, with 9 bases between. Germline V gives CDR1 SGHVS, CDR2 FQNEAQ. The CDR3 region has the DNA TGTGCCAGCAGCTTAGCTAGACTGGGCTCCTACGAGCAGTACTTC. As protein: CASSLARLGSYEQYF.

This clone appeared a single time. This sequence joins TRBV6-5 and TRBJ1-1; D gene unclear. CDR1 and CDR2 from the germline V gene are MNHEY and SVGAGI. The length of the CDR3 is 14 residues. The germline V and J ends were trimmed by 4 bases and 3 bases, with 12 bases remaining between them. The CDR3 DNA reads as TGTGCCAGCAGTTTACGGGATTGGGACACTGAAGCTTTCTTT. Its translation is CASSLRDWDTEAFF.

The chain carries TRBV7-8 and TRBJ2-5; TRBD1 aligns across 9 bases. The CDR3 runs to 15 residues. From germline, CDR1 is SGHVS and CDR2 FQNEAQ. With 0 bases clipped from V and 2 bases from J, the junction kept 1 base outside the gene matches. The DNA for the CDR3 is TGTGCCAGCAGCTTAGCCGGGACAGGGCAAGAGACCCAGTACTTC. Translating gives CASSLAGTGQETQYF.

This clone was counted many times. CDR3 protein: CASSLGRLLYANEQFF. Here the CDR3 DNA reads TGTGCCAGCAGCTTAGGCAGGCTCCTTTATGCCAATGAGCAGTTCTTC. V is TRBV11-2 and J is TRBJ2-1; D is undetermined. The germline V and J ends were trimmed by 1 base and 6 bases, with 16 bases remaining between them. The germline V gene has CDR1 SGHAT and CDR2 FQNNGV. This CDR3 region has 16 residues.

The rearrangement joins TRBV28 to TRBJ2-7; possible D gene TRBD2, 6 bases. The CDR3 runs to 15 residues. CDR1 MDHEN and CDR2 SYDVKM come from the germline V gene. Trimming shortened V by 2 bases and J by 3 bases, and 14 bases separated the two germline ends. The CDR3 bases are TGTGCCAGCAGTTTAATCTATGGCGGGATCTACGAGCAGTACTTC. Its protein product is CASSLIYGGIYEQYF. Looking up the rest from reference TRBV28 and TRBJ2-7 gives the full variable domain: DVKVTQSSRYLVKRTGEKVFLECVQDMDHENMFWYRQDPGLGLRLIYFSYDVKMKEKGDIPEGYSVSREKKERFSLILESASTNQTSMYLCASSLIYGGIYEQYFGPGTRLTVT.

The CDR3 DNA follows: TGTGCCAGCAGTTTGGGGGGACTACTCCGGGAGCTGTTTTTT. Translated: CASSLGGLLRELFF. The chain carries TRBV28 and TRBJ2-2, with TRBD2 identical over 7 bases. V trimming: 3 bases; J trimming: 9 bases; junction bases outside the gene matches: 7. The CDR3 sequence is 14 residues long. The germline V gene encodes CDR1 MDHEN and CDR2 SYDVKM. The full variable domain, rest sourced from reference TRBV28 and TRBJ2-2, is DVKVTQSSRYLVKRTGEKVFLECVQDMDHENMFWYRQDPGLGLRLIYFSYDVKMKEKGDIPEGYSVSREKKERFSLILESASTNQTSMYLCASSLGGLLRELFFGEGSRLTVL.

The chain employs TRBV19 and TRBJ1-1, with D possibly TRBD1 on 5 matching bases. Looked up from germline, CDR1 is LNHDA and CDR2 is SQIVND (reference sequence). Trimming stripped 2 bases from V and 1 base from J, with 11 bases between. This CDR3 has 15 residues. This CDR3 reads CASSIYGGGNTEAFF. In DNA, the CDR3 is TGTGCCAGTAGTATATATGGGGGGGGGAACACTGAAGCTTTCTTT.

There are a few counts of this clone. The CDR3 loop is CASSLGGFGEKLFF. DNA for the CDR3: TGTGCCAGCAGCTTAGGAGGGTTCGGAGAAAAACTGTTTTTT. The chain carries TRBV11-2 and TRBJ1-4; no clear D gene. The germline CDR1 and CDR2 sequences are SGHAT and FQNNGV. The CDR3 has 14 amino acids. The V end was cut by 1 base, the J end by 8 bases, with 11 bases between.

This sequence joins TRBV7-2 and TRBJ2-5; D is unresolved. CDR1 is SGHTA and CDR2 is FQGNSA in the germline V gene. Trimming took off 5 bases at V and 5 bases at J, with 9 bases between the two ends. The CDR3 consists of 12 residues. DNA of the CDR3: TGTGCCAGCAGCCCAATTTTGGAGACCCAGTACTTC. Translation: CASSPILETQYF.

This clone was counted between two and nine times. The chain employs TRBV11-2 and TRBJ1-2; perhaps TRBD1 as D (5 bases). Trimming pared 6 bases from V and 4 bases from J, leaving 15 bases between. In germline, CDR1 is SGHAT, CDR2 FQNNGV. There are 14 residues in the CDR3. CDR3 in amino acids: CASREAGRIYGYTF. The CDR3 DNA reads as TGTGCCAGCAGGGAAGCGGGACGGATCTATGGCTACACCTTC.

The J gene is TRBJ1-5, the V gene TRBV28; D uncertain. The CDR3 has 15 amino acids. The V end was cut by 6 bases, the J end by 2 bases, with 14 bases between. Germline CDR1 and CDR2: MDHEN and SYDVKM. This chain's CDR3 is CASSSRGSGNQPQHF. The CDR3 coding sequence is TGTGCCAGCAGCTCCCGGGGTAGTGGCAATCAGCCCCAGCATTTT.

The rearrangement links TRBV11-2 to TRBJ1-1, with a possible D match to TRBD1 (5 bases). The CDR3 contains 12 residues. Germline lookup yields CDR1 SGHAT and CDR2 FQNNGV. The germline V and J ends were trimmed by 3 bases and 10 bases, with 12 bases remaining between them. CDR3 in amino acids: CASSFQGNRAFF. The CDR3 bases are TGTGCCAGCAGCTTCCAGGGTAACCGAGCTTTCTTT.